This TCR beta chain was sequenced in a study of blood T cell repertoires in COVID-19. Study context: The United States, Italy and Spain supplied acute and convalescent COVID-19 samples. The cDNA or gDNA used as material had been derived from T cells, B-cell-depleted T cells, or PBMCs.

Under the authors' procedure: It was from reference gene primer amplification that nucleated cell counts were estimated. The repertoire was sequenced with immunoSEQ multiplex PCR; TCRdb's copy has only in-frame clones and lacks some. V, J and clone size derive from that table, while D and trimming were established from the DNA sequence. Of roughly 150,000 clones in the sample, 80% are singletons; the top ten hold 0.45% to 0.6%. The CDR3 covers 18 residues. Per the germline V gene, CDR1 is KGHSH and CDR2 is LQKENI. V lost 1 base to trimming and J lost 5 bases; unmatched junction nucleotides: 8. Sequenced material: peripheral blood. The clonotype comes from a man aged 55 to 70 with acute or convalescent COVID-19. The V call is TRBV18, the J call TRBJ2-1; 13 bases map to TRBD2. The CDR3 loop reads CASSPLTSGGFMHNEQFF. In DNA, the CDR3 is TGTGCCAGCTCACCACTGACTAGCGGGGGGTTCATGCACAATGAGCAGTTCTTC.